The T cell receptor (beta chain) described here comes from a study of human T cells and chemical hapten exposure. This CDR3 is 13 amino acids long. CDR1 and CDR2 from the germline V gene are SGHRS and YFSETQ. Trimming cost V 4 bases and J 6 bases; bases outside gene matches: 4. TCRdb independently ran MiXCR on the RACE reads; one entry per CDR3 protein. The table shows 300,000 to 400,000 distinct CDR3 sequences, with about 5.1% occurring only once. Stated time point: pre-sensitization, week 0. Treatment reported: therapeutic diphenylcyclopropenone sensitization with weekly scalp DPC. This clonotype was seen at least ten times.

This material consisted of whole blood, taken in connection with sensitization to the hapten diphenylcyclopropenone (DPC). The V call is TRBV5-1, the J call TRBJ1-5, with 7 bases matching TRBD1. The receptor was isolated from a woman aged 45-59 years with alopecia areata. Some clones in this sample may be carry-over from other donors' samples. Here the CDR3 DNA reads TGCGCCAGCAGCCCAGGGGGAAGTCAGCCCCAGCATTTT. Translating gives CASSPGGSQPQHF.